This T cell receptor (beta chain) was sequenced for a study of T cells generated in artificial thymic organoids (TCRdb year 2017). Study-level background: The study compared the TCR alpha and beta CDR3 repertoires of CD8 single positive T cells derived from in vitro artificial thymic organoids against those of naive CD8 T cells from thymus and peripheral blood. The repertoire sequencing data shown were described as representative of three independent experiments. Overall results and qualifications from the work: Physiological TCR clonotype diversity, comparable to that of thymic and blood naive CD8 T cells, was observed in organoid-derived CD8 single positive T cells.

Healthy adult donors provided the non-mobilized peripheral blood. Enrichment of primary CD8+ T cells was done with magnetic beads from the Miltenyi CD8+ T cell Isolation Kit. Naive CD8 T cells from blood were sorted by FACS as CD3+TCRalphabeta+CD8+CD45RO-CCR7+ cells prior to RNA extraction. For each sample, total RNA was purified from about 40,000 to 200,000 sorted cells using the RNeasy Micro kit, and RNA quality was assessed on an Agilent RNA 6000 Nano chip. By how much of the sample it makes up, this clonotype is medium-sized (0.01 to 0.1%). Its antigen is unknown. Within one base of it there is no much larger clone, and no base qualities were kept. TCRalpha and TCRbeta libraries were amplified in separate semi-nested PCR reactions using Advantage 2 and reverse primers located in the TRAC or TRBC constant regions. The amount of total RNA going into first-strand cDNA synthesis ranged between about 3 and 500 ng. The TCR cDNA libraries were generated by 5'-RACE using the SMARTer PCR cDNA Synthesis kit, with a poly-dT primer driving first-strand synthesis. Sample-specific 5-nucleotide barcodes were carried by the semi-nested constant-region reverse primers, and the resulting products were cleaned using the Zymo DNA Clean and Concentrator-5 kit. Pools of up to ten barcoded samples were ligated to Illumina adaptors and sequenced on an Illumina MiSeq as 2 x 150 bp paired-end reads. For the original study's pipeline: After demultiplexing, reads were aligned using BLAT against a custom library built from IMGT containing every combination of human TRAV, TRAJ, TRBV, TRBD and TRBJ. The best BLAT hits were picked using pslCDnaFilter (-maxAligns=1, -ignoreIntrons), and custom Perl scripts were used to calculate clonotype frequencies. TCRdb handled the public reads itself, with Q25 trimming in fastp and clone calling in MiXCR, and kept productive beta chains. Duplicate CDR3 protein sequences are folded into a single record with the most common DNA and genes. The V and J calls were not made by the authors but by TCRdb's processing. The sample profile shows around 5,600 distinct CDR3 sequences; approximately 30% of them were found once. The ten largest clones add up to approximately 2.4% of the sample.

The CDR3 contains 17 residues, cysteine and phenylalanine counted. The only DNA kept is the CDR3, 51 bases in frame from the first base. Per the germline V gene, MGHRA is the CDR1 and YSYEKL is the CDR2. The germline V end is reduced by 4 bases and the J end by 0 bases; junction bases left unmatched: 5. The TCR comes from a human donor who gave cord blood stem cells for thymic organoid culture, a cardiac surgery patient who gave postnatal thymus, or a blood donor (not recorded which). The receptor chain draws on TRBV4-1 and TRBJ2-1, with 11 central nucleotides matching TRBD2. Sequencing used naive CD8+ T cells from blood. The sample's cell subset or site label, in plain terms: CD3+TCRalphabeta+CD8SP T cells; for blood, CD45RO-CCR7+ naive CD8+ T cells. The nucleotides are TGCGCCAGCAGCCCTACTAGCGGGAGTCGCTCCTACAATGAGCAGTTCTTC. Translated, it reads CASSPTSGSRSYNEQFF.